The 19 T cell receptor beta chains reported below all come from one sample, sequenced in a study of early stage breast cancer tumors. The repertoire was sequenced with immunoSEQ multiplex PCR; TCRdb's copy has only in-frame clones and lacks some. The table includes 25,000 to 35,000 clones, 72% detected once. Material for sequencing was blood. These receptors were obtained from a person aged 50 to 59 with breast cancer.

The chain joins TRBV28 to TRBJ2-1; 14 bases fit TRBD2. The length of the CDR3 is 16 residues. Trimming cost V 4 bases and J 9 bases; bases outside gene matches: 8. Looked up from germline, CDR1 is MDHEN and CDR2 is SYDVKM. The CDR3 loop reads CASSSGTSGSTSEQFF. CDR3 DNA: TGTGCCAGCAGTTCCGGGACTAGCGGGAGTACGAGTGAGCAGTTCTTC.

The chain uses TRBV11-2 and TRBJ2-1; TRBD2 matches 7 bases. CDR3 size: 15 residues. Germline V lookup: CDR1 SGHAT, CDR2 FQNNGV. V trimming: 5 bases; J trimming: 4 bases; junction bases outside the gene matches: 8. The CDR3: CASSPFPGLYNEQFF. CDR3 in DNA: TGTGCCAGCAGCCCATTTCCGGGACTATACAATGAGCAGTTCTTC.

The rearrangement uses TRBV6-5 and TRBJ2-5; TRBD1 matches 8 bases. The V segment lost 5 bases and the J segment 2 bases; nucleotides outside the gene matches: 7. Germline V gene lookup returns CDR1 MNHEY and CDR2 SVGAGI. The CDR3 contains 15 residues. CDR3 region: CASSKQGVVQETQYF. In DNA, the CDR3 is TGTGCCAGCAGTAAACAGGGGGTGGTTCAAGAGACCCAGTACTTC.

The chain employs TRBV7-8 and TRBJ2-7, with no clear D. Germline loops: CDR1 SGHVS, CDR2 FQNEAQ. The CDR3 loop spans 14 amino acids. V was pared by 3 bases and J by 7 bases, with 16 bases between. The CDR3 sequence is CASSFSDSVGEQYF. The CDR3 region has the DNA TGTGCCAGCAGCTTCAGTGATTCGGTGGGGGAGCAGTACTTC. Looking up the rest from reference TRBV7-8 and TRBJ2-7 gives the full variable domain: GAGVSQSPRYKVAKRGQDVALRCDPISGHVSLFWYQQALGQGPEFLTYFQNEAQLDKSGLPSDRFFAERPEGSVSTLKIQRTQQEDSAVYLCASSFSDSVGEQYFGPGTRLTVT.

The table lists this clone with a few counts. The chain is built from TRBV30 and TRBJ2-7; D is unclear. With 4 bases removed from V and 4 bases from J, the gap between germline ends came to 17 bases. In germline, CDR1 is GTSNPN, CDR2 SVGIG (reference sequence). The CDR3 is made up of 14 amino acids. The CDR3, as DNA: TGTGCCTGGAATAGCCCCCTGGGGTTTTACGAGCAGTACTTC. This sequence encodes CAWNSPLGFYEQYF.

This chain joins TRBV5-4 and TRBJ1-1, with D hard to call. The CDR3 runs 14 residues. The germline gives CDR1 SGHNT, CDR2 YYREEE (reference sequence). Trimming pared 0 bases from V and 4 bases from J, leaving 10 bases between. The CDR3 DNA follows: TGTGCCAGCAGCTTGGGATCGGTAGTCACTGAAGCTTTCTTT. Encoded protein: CASSLGSVVTEAFF.

The chain couples TRBV29-1 to TRBJ2-4; TRBD1 might be the D (6 bases). V was clipped by 4 bases and J by 1 base, with 8 bases between them. The CDR3 is made up of 13 amino acids. The germline V gene has CDR1 SQVTM and CDR2 ANQGSEA. CDR3 nucleotide sequence: TGCAGCGTTGGCCAGGGGGCCAAAAACATTCAGTACTTC. Translated, it gives CSVGQGAKNIQYF.

This chain joins TRBV25-1 and TRBJ1-2; a weak D match, TRBD1 (6 bases). This CDR3 is built from 12 residues. The V and J ends lost 5 bases and 7 bases respectively, with 11 bases between them. Germline V gives CDR1 MGHDK, CDR2 SYGVNS. The chain's CDR3 is CASSQGGVGYTF. The CDR3 nucleotides are TGTGCCAGCAGTCAAGGGGGGGTTGGCTACACCTTC.

The rearrangement uses TRBV14 and TRBJ1-2, with no clear D. Deletions cut 1 base from V and 2 bases from J, with 11 bases between. Germline V lookup: CDR1 SGHDN, CDR2 FVKESK. The CDR3 sequence is 15 residues long. CDR3 sequence reads: CASSQGFGGNYGYTF. As DNA, the CDR3 is TGTGCCAGCAGCCAAGGGTTCGGAGGGAACTATGGCTACACCTTC.

This sequence joins TRBV27 and TRBJ1-1; TRBD1 agrees at 7 bases. Germline CDR1 reads MNHEY; CDR2 reads SMNVEV (reference sequence). The CDR3 consists of 14 residues. With 5 bases clipped from V and 6 bases from J, the junction kept 9 bases outside the gene matches. The CDR3 region has the DNA TGTGCCAGCAGTCCGCGCTTTACAGGGGCTGAAGCTTTCTTT. This gives the protein CASSPRFTGAEAFF.

This clone came up a few times. The rearrangement uses TRBV27 and TRBJ2-5, with TRBD1 matching 9 bases. The germline gives CDR1 MNHEY, CDR2 SMNVEV (reference sequence). This CDR3 spans 17 amino acids. V was clipped by 6 bases and J by 2 bases; unmatched bases: 13. The CDR3: CASRPGQGLSDQETQYF. The CDR3 coding sequence is TGTGCCAGCAGACCGGGACAGGGCCTGTCGGATCAAGAGACCCAGTACTTC.

The chain joins TRBV4-3 to TRBJ2-3, with 7 positions matching TRBD2. Germline lookup yields CDR1 LGHNA and CDR2 YSLEER. V gave up 4 bases and J gave up 3 bases; unmatched junction bases: 7. The CDR3 length is 15 residues. The CDR3 DNA follows: TGCGCCAGCAGCCCAAGCGGGATACGGACAGATACGCAGTATTTT. Translated: CASSPSGIRTDTQYF.

V is TRBV11-2 and J is TRBJ2-5; D not resolved. CDR3 length equals 13 residues. V lost 2 bases and J lost 5, with 9 bases in between. Per germline, CDR1 SGHAT and CDR2 FQNNGV. CDR3: CASSLISSETQYF. The CDR3 nucleotides are TGTGCCAGCAGCTTAATTAGTTCTGAGACCCAGTACTTC.

V usage is TRBV7-3 and J usage is TRBJ1-1; D remains unclear. With 5 bases removed from V and 5 bases from J, the gap between germline ends came to 15 bases. This CDR3 region has 14 residues. Germline V gives CDR1 SGHTA, CDR2 FQGTGA. The CDR3 is CASSPGLLGTEAFF. The CDR3 DNA reads as TGTGCCAGCAGCCCCGGCCTTTTAGGGACTGAAGCTTTCTTT.

The chain has TRBV7-9 and TRBJ2-1; 7 positions match TRBD2. Germline CDR1 reads SEHNR; CDR2 reads FQNEAQ (reference sequence). V lost 2 bases and J lost 0; bases outside the gene matches: 1. The CDR3 consists of 15 residues. The DNA of the CDR3 is TGTGCCAGCAGCTTAAGACTAGCCTCCTACAATGAGCAGTTCTTC. It encodes CASSLRLASYNEQFF.

V and J are TRBV2 and TRBJ2-1; a possible D gene is TRBD1 (5 bases). The CDR3 is 12 amino acids. CDR1 and CDR2 (germline): SNHLY, FYNNEI. V dropped 5 bases and J dropped 9 bases, with 11 bases sitting between them. The CDR3 sequence is CASSSQGGEQFF. CDR3 nucleotide sequence: TGTGCCAGCAGTAGCCAGGGCGGTGAGCAGTTCTTC. Looking up the rest from reference TRBV2 and TRBJ2-1 gives the full variable domain: EPEVTQTPSHQVTQMGQEVILRCVPISNHLYFYWYRQILGQKVEFLVSFYNNEISEKSEIFDDQFSVERPDGSNFTLKIRSTKLEDSAMYFCASSSQGGEQFFGPGTRLTVL.

CDR3 protein: CASSPLQTSGSSQTQYF. CDR3 nucleotides: TGTGCCAGCAGTCCGTTACAAACTAGCGGGAGCTCCCAGACCCAGTACTTC. The chain recombines TRBV27 with TRBJ2-5; 11 positions agree with TRBD2. This CDR3 is 17 amino acids long. Germline CDR1 and CDR2: MNHEY and SMNVEV (reference sequence). V lost 5 bases and J lost 6; bases outside the gene matches: 14.

The chain uses TRBV19 and TRBJ1-2, with 8 bases aligning to TRBD1. The CDR3 contains 16 residues. CDR1 is LNHDA, CDR2 SQIVND, per germline (reference sequence). With V trimmed by 3 bases and J by 4 bases, 10 bases remained unmatched. The CDR3, as DNA: TGTGCCAGTAGTATGGAGTCGCGACAGGGGATCTATGGCTACACCTTC. Translation: CASSMESRQGIYGYTF.

This chain connects TRBV7-2 to TRBJ2-3; D not resolved. V was clipped by 2 bases and J by 0 bases, with 3 bases between them. This CDR3 comprises 13 residues. Germline loops: CDR1 SGHTA, CDR2 FQGNSA. This chain's CDR3 is CASSLPSTDTQYF. DNA of the CDR3: TGTGCCAGCAGCTTACCTAGCACAGATACGCAGTATTTT.